The source of this T cell receptor (beta chain) is a study of OX40 agonist ivuxolimab in advanced cancers. On the study more broadly: In this trial design, patients received ivuxolimab intravenously at 0.01 to 10 mg/kg every 2 weeks. The group had a mean age of about 65 years, ranged from about 20 to 79, and was roughly 83% male.

Trimming pared 8 bases from V and 9 bases from J, leaving 8 bases between. Germline V gene sequence: CDR1 MNHEY, CDR2 SVGAGI. This CDR3 is built from 11 residues. Whole-study findings and limits: Several nonresponders also turned out to have low normalized T-cell clonal expansion.

The method was immunoSEQ multiplex PCR; TCRdb's version includes in-frame clones alone and lacks a portion of them. The sample includes under 75,000 clones, 84% of them seen just once. Concerning this clone itself: Its target is unknown.

Collection of blood occurred at baseline, at cycle 4 day 1, and at cycle 7 day 1. V usage is TRBV6-5 and J usage is TRBJ1-6, with D perhaps TRBD1 (6 bases). This TCR derives from an adult with an advanced solid tumor such as melanoma, head and neck, liver or kidney cancer. Here the sequenced sample was CD4+ or CD8+ T cells sorted from blood, taken in a trial of the OX40 agonist ivuxolimab. CDR3 DNA sequence: TGTGCCAGCGGGGGGCCTTCACCCCTCCACTTT. It specifies CASGGPSPLHF.